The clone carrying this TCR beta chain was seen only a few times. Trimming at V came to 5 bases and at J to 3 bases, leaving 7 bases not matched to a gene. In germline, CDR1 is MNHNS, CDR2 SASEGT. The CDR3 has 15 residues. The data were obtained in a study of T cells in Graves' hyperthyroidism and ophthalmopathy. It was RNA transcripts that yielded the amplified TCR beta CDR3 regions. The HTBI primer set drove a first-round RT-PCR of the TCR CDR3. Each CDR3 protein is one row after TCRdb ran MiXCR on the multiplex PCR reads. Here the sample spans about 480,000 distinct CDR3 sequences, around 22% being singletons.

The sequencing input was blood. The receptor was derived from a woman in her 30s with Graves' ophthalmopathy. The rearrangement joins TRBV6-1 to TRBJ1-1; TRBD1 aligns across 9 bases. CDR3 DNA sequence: TGTGCCAGCAGTAGGACAGGGGAGGTTGACACTGAAGCTTTCTTT. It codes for CASSRTGEVDTEAFF.